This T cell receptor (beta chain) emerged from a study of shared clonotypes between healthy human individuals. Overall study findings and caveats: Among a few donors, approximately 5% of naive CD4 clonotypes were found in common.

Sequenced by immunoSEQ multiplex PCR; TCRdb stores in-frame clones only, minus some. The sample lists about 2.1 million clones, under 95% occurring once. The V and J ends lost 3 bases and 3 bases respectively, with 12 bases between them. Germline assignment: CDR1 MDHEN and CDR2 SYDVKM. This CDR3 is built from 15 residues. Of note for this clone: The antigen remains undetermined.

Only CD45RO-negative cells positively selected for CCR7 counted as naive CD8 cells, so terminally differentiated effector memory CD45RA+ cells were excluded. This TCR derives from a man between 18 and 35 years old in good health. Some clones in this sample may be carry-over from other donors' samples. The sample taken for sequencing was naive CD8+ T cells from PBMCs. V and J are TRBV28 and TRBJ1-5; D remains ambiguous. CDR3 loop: CASSLTATANQPQHF. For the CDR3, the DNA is TGTGCCAGCAGTTTGACCGCGACGGCCAATCAGCCCCAGCATTTT.